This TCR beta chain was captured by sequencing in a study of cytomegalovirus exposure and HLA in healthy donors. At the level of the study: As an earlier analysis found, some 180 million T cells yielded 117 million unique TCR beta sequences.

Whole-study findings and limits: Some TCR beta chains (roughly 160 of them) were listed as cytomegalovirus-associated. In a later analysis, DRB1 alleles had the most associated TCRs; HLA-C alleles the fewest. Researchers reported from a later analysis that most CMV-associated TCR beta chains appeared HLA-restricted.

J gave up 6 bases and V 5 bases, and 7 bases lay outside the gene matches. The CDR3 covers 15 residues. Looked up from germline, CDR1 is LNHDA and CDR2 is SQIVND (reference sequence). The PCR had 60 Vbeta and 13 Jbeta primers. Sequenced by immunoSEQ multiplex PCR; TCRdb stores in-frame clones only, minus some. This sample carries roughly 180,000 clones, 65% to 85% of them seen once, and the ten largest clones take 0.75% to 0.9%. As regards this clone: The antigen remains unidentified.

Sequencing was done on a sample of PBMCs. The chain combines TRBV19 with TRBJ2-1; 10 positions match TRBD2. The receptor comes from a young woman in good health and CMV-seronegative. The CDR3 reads CASSRMLAGANEQFF. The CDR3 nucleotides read TGTGCCAGTAGTCGGATGCTAGCGGGAGCCAATGAGCAGTTCTTC.